This record covers a single T cell receptor beta chain. Germline loops: CDR1 SGHTA, CDR2 FQGNSA. This CDR3 has 14 residues. Trimming shortened V by 0 bases and J by 7 bases, and 11 bases separated the two germline ends. These data come from a study of glioma-infiltrating T cells after dendritic cell vaccination. Study-level background: Treatment, given 2003 to 2012, was autologous tumor lysate-pulsed dendritic cell vaccination.

Up to about 2 ug genomic DNA was used for TCRB CDR3 amplification. Repertoires were generated with immunoSEQ multiplex PCR, while TCRdb's copy carries only in-frame clones and drops some. The sample lists tens of thousands of clones, roughly 87% seen once, with approximately 2.1% in the top ten. The sequence came from a human donor with glioblastoma. Sample: blood, taken before dendritic cell vaccination. The chain carries TRBV7-2 and TRBJ2-3; the D gene is possibly TRBD2 (7 bases). CDR3 sequence reads: CASSLAGGPNTQYF. The CDR3 DNA sequence: TGTGCCAGCAGCTTAGCGGGGGGGCCTAATACGCAGTATTTT.